The clone carrying this TCR beta chain was observed many times. Antigen specificity is unknown. Investigators excluded patients with uncontrolled infection, other autoimmune disease, pregnancy or lactation. This record belongs to a study of T cells in Graves' hyperthyroidism and ophthalmopathy. Study information: Sampling of peripheral blood happened at initial diagnosis, prior to any treatment.

General study findings and limits: Median prediction lead before ophthalmopathy onset was 6.5 months with the model. Blood shared most expanded thyroid clonotypes above 0.001.

Deletions cut 1 base from V and 0 bases from J, with 7 bases between. The CDR3 has 15 residues. The source material, RNA transcripts, was used to amplify TCR beta CDR3 regions. With the HTBI primer set, the TCR CDR3 went through a first round of RT-PCR. TCRdb analysed the multiplex PCR reads with MiXCR anew, one entry per CDR3 protein. The table lists roughly 380,000 distinct CDR3 sequences, roughly 20% of them singletons. This chain connects TRBV12-3 or TRBV12-4 to TRBJ1-3, with no clear D. Sequencing input: blood. This TCR derives from a woman aged 40 to 49 with Graves' ophthalmopathy. Here the CDR3 reads CASSLGPNSGNTIYF. The CDR3 DNA sequence: TGTGCCAGCAGTTTAGGGCCGAACTCTGGAAACACCATATATTTT.